This section outlines one T cell receptor beta chain sequence together with its context. Its antigen is unknown. This table comes from immunoSEQ multiplex PCR, and its TCRdb copy is limited to in-frame clones, with some not included. The table includes 350,000 to 400,000 clones, approximately 86% detected once. The entry originates in a study of Ad26.COV2.S vaccination and SARS-CoV-2 variants. Study information: Ad26.COV2.S, an intramuscular injection, was given once or twice 56 days apart.

Treatment specified: roughly 20 received Ad26.COV2.S at low or high dose, single or two shots; about 5 received placebo; per-sample allocation not given. At day 63 after the first vaccine or placebo injection, samples were drawn. This Boston cohort included adults aged 18-55 years. Notes on the study in general: Recipients given vaccine exceeded placebo recipients in spike-specific TCR breadth.

This CDR3 contains 11 residues. V lost 1 base and J 1 base, leaving 1 base between the germline ends. Germline CDR1 and CDR2: GTSNPN and SVGIG (reference sequence). The source material was peripheral blood, sampled in a trial of Ad26.COV2.S vaccine versus placebo. V gene TRBV30 combines with J gene TRBJ2-5; D is unresolved. This sequence was found in a person between 18 and 60 years old who received the Ad26.COV2.S COVID-19 vaccine or a placebo. The CDR3 DNA sequence: TGTGCCTGGAGTGGCCAAGAGACCCAGTACTTC. Its translation is CAWSGQETQYF.